This TCR beta chain was observed in a study of blood T cell repertoires in COVID-19. Across the whole study: From T cells, B-cell-depleted T cells, or PBMCs came the material, which was cDNA or gDNA.

TCRdb keeps only in-frame clones here, not all; method: immunoSEQ multiplex PCR. This table holds roughly 130,000 clones, about 83% found once. Individuals aged roughly 18 to 95 years were recruited from around 22 US areas. Cohort placement rested on clinical history that participants reported themselves. With V trimmed by 0 bases and J by 1 base, 3 bases remained unmatched. Germline V gene lookup returns CDR1 GTSNPN and CDR2 SVGIG (reference sequence). The CDR3 is 16 residues long. The sequence was collected from a woman between 50 and 59 years old with acute COVID-19. The sequenced sample was PBMCs or T cells enriched from blood (not recorded which). The rearrangement links TRBV30 to TRBJ2-2, with 9 bases that match TRBD1. CDR3 bases: TGTGCCTGGAGTGTACAGGGGGCTATGAACACCGGGGAGCTGTTTTTT. It translates to CAWSVQGAMNTGELFF.